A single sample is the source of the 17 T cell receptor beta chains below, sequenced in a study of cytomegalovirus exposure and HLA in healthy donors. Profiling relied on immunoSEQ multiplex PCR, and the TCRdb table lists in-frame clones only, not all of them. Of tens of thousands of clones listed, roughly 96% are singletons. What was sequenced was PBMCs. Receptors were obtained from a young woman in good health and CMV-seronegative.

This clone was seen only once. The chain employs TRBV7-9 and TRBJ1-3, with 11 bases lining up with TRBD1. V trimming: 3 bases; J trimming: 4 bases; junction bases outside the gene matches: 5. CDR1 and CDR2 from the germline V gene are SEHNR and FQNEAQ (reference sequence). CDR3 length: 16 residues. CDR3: CASSFQDRGQGNTIYF. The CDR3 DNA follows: TGTGCCAGCAGCTTCCAGGACAGGGGGCAAGGAAACACCATATATTTT.

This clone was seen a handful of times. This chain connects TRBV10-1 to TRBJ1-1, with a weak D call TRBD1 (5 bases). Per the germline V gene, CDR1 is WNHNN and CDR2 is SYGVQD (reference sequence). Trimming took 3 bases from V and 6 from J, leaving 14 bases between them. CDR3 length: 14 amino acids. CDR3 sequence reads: CASSDPGRGSEAFF. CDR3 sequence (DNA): TGCGCCAGCAGTGACCCAGGACGGGGGTCTGAAGCTTTCTTT.

The CDR3 loop is CASSETGFGNRPQHF. CDR3 DNA: TGTGCCAGCAGTGAAACAGGTTTTGGGAATAGGCCCCAGCATTTT. The J gene is TRBJ1-5, the V gene TRBV6-1, with D maybe TRBD1 (5 bases). Germline CDR1 and CDR2: MNHNS and SASEGT. Trimming shortened V by 2 bases and J by 9 bases, and 17 bases separated the two germline ends. The CDR3 consists of 15 residues.

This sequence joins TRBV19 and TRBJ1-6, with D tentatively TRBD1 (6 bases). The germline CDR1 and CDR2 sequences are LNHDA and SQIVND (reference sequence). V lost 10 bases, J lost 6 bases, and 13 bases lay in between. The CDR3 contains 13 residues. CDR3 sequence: CATADRVNSPLHF. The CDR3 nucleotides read TGTGCCACCGCGGACAGAGTTAATTCACCCCTCCACTTT. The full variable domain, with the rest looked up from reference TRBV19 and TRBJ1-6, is DGGITQSPKYLFRKEGQNVTLSCEQNLNHDAMYWYRQDPGQGLRLIYYSQIVNDFQKGDIAEGYSVSREKKESFPLTVTSAQKNPTAFYLCATADRVNSPLHFGNGTRLTVT.

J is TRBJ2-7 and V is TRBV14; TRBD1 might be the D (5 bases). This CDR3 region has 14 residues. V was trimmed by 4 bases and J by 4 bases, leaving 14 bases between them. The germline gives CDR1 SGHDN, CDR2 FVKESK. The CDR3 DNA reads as TGTGCCAGCAGCCCCGGGCAGGGCGGATACGAGCAGTACTTC. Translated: CASSPGQGGYEQYF.

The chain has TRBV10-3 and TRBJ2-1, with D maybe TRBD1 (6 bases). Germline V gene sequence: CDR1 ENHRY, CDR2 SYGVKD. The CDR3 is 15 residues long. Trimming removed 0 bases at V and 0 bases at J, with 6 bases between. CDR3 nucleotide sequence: TGTGCCATCAGTGAGTCGGGACACTCCTACAATGAGCAGTTCTTC. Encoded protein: CAISESGHSYNEQFF.

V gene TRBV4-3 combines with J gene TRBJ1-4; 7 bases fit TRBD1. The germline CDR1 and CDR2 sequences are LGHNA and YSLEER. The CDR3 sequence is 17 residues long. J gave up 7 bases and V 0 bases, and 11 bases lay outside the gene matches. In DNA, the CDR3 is TGCGCCAGCAGCCAAGACTCCGACAGGGCTATCGGTGAAAAACTGTTTTTT. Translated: CASSQDSDRAIGEKLFF.

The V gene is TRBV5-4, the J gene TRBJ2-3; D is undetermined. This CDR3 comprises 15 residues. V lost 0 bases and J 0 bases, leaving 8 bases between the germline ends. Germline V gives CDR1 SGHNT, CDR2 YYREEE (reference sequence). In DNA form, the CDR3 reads TGTGCCAGCAGCTTGGTACTAAGCAGCACAGATACGCAGTATTTT. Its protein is CASSLVLSSTDTQYF.

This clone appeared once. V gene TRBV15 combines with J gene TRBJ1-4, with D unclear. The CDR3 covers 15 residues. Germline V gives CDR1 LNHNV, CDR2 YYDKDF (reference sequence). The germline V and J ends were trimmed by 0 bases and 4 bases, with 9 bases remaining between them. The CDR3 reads CATSRDITDNEKLFF. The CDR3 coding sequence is TGTGCCACCAGCAGAGATATCACAGATAATGAAAAACTGTTTTTT.

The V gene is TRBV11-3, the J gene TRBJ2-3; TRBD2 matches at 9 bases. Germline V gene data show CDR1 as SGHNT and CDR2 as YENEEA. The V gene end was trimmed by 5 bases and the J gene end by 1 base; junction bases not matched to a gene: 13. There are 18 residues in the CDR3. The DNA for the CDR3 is TGTGCCAGCAGCAACGACGTAGCGGGAGAGGCCGGCACAGATACGCAGTATTTT. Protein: CASSNDVAGEAGTDTQYF.

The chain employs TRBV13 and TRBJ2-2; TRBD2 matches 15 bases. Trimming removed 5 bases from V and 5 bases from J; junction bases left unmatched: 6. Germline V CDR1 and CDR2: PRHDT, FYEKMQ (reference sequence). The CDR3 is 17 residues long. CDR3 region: CASSHGLAGGMTGELFF. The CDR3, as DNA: TGTGCCAGCAGCCACGGACTAGCGGGAGGGATGACCGGGGAGCTGTTTTTT.

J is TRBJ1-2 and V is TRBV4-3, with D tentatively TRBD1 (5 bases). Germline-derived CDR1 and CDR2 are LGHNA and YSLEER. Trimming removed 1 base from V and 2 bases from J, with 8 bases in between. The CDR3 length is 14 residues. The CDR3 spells CASSQVRQNYGYTF. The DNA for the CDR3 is TGCGCCAGCAGCCAAGTGCGACAGAACTATGGCTACACCTTC.

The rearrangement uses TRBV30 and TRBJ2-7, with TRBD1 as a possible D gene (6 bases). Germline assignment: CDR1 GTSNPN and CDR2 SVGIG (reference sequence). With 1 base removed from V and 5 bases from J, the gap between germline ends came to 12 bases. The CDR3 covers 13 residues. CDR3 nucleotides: TGTGCCTGGAGTGAAAACAGGGTGGACGAGCAGTACTTC. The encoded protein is CAWSENRVDEQYF.

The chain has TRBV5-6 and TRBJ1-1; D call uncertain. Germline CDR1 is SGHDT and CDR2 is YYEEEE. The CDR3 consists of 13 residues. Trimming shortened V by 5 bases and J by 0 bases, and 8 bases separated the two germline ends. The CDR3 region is CASSLTVNTEAFF. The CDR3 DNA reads TGTGCCAGCAGTTTAACAGTGAACACTGAAGCTTTCTTT.

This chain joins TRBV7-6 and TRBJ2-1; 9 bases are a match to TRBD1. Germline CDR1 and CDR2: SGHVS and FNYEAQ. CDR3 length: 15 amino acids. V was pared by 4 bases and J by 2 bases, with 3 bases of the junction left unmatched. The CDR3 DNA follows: TGTGCCAGCAGCTCCACAGGGGGCACCTACAATGAGCAGTTCTTC. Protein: CASSSTGGTYNEQFF. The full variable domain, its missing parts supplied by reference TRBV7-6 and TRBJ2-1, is GAGVSQSPRYKVTKRGQDVALRCDPISGHVSLYWYRQALGQGPEFLTYFNYEAQQDKSGLPNDRFSAERPEGSISTLTIQRTEQRDSAMYRCASSSTGGTYNEQFFGPGTRLTVL.

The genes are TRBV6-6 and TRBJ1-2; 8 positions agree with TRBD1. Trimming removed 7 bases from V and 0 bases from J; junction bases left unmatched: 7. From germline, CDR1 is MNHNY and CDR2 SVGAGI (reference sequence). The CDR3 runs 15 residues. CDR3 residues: CASIFGQGPNYGYTF. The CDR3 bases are TGTGCCAGCATCTTCGGACAGGGCCCTAACTATGGCTACACCTTC.

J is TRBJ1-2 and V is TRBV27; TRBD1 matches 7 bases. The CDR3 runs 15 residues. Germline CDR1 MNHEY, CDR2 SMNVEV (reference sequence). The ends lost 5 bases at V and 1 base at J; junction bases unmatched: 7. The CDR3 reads CASSPLGTVNYGYTF. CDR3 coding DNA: TGTGCCAGCAGTCCCCTCGGGACAGTTAACTATGGCTACACCTTC.